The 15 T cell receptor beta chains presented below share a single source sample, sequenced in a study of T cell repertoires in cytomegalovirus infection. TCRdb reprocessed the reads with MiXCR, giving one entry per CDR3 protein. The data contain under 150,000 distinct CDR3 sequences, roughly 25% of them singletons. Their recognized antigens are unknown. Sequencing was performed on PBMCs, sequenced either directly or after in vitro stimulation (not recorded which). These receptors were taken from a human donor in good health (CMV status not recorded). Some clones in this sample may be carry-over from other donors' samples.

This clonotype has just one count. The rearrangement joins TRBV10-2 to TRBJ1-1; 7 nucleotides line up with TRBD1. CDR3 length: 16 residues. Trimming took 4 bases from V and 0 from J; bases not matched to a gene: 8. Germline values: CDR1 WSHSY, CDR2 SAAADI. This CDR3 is CASSAGDRLMNTEAFF. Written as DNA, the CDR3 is TGCGCCAGCAGTGCCGGGGACAGACTTATGAACACTGAAGCTTTCTTT.

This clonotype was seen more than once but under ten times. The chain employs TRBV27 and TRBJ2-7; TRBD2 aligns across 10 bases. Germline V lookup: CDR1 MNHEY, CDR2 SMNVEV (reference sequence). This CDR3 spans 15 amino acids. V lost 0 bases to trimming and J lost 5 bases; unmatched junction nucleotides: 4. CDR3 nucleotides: TGTGCCAGCAGTTTATCGGCTAGCGGGAGTCACGAGCAGTACGTC. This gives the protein CASSLSASGSHEQYV.

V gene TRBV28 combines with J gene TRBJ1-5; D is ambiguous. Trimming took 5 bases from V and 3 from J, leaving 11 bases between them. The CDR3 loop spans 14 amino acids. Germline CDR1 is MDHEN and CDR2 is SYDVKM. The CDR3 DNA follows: TGTGCCAGCAGTCACCGGGTCTCCAATCAGCCCCAGCATTTT. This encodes CASSHRVSNQPQHF. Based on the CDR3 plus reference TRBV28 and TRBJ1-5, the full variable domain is DVKVTQSSRYLVKRTGEKVFLECVQDMDHENMFWYRQDPGLGLRLIYFSYDVKMKEKGDIPEGYSVSREKKERFSLILESASTNQTSMYLCASSHRVSNQPQHFGDGTRLSIL.

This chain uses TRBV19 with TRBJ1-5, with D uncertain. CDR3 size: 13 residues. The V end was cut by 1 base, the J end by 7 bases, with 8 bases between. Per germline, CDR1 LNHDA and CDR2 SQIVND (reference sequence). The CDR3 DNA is TGTGCCAGTAGTATAGGGAGTCGGCAGCCCCAGCATTTT. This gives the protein CASSIGSRQPQHF. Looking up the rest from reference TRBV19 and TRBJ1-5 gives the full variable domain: DGGITQSPKYLFRKEGQNVTLSCEQNLNHDAMYWYRQDPGQGLRLIYYSQIVNDFQKGDIAEGYSVSREKKESFPLTVTSAQKNPTAFYLCASSIGSRQPQHFGDGTRLSIL.

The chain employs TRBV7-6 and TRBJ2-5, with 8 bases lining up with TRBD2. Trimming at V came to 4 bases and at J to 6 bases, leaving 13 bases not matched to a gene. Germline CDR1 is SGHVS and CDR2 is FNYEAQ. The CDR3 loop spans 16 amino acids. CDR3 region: CASSSREREKGQTQYF. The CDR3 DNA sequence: TGTGCCAGCAGCTCCAGGGAGCGGGAGAAGGGTCAGACCCAGTACTTC.

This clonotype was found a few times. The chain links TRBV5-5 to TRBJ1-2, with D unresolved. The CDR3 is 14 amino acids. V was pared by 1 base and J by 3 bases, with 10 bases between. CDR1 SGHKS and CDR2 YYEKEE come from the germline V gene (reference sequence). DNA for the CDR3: TGTGCCAGCAGCTTGCTTTCTGTCGACTATGGCTACACCTTC. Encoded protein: CASSLLSVDYGYTF.

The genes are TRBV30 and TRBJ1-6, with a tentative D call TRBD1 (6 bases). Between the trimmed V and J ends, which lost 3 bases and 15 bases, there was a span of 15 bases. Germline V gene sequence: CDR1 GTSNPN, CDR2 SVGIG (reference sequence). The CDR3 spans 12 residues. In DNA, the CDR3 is TGTGCCTGGAGCCCGACAGGTCCTCACCTCCACTTT. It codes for CAWSPTGPHLHF.

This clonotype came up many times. CDR3 amino acids: CASSNQGFYEQYF. DNA for the CDR3: TGTGCCAGCAGCAACCAGGGATTCTACGAGCAGTACTTC. The chain couples TRBV7-6 to TRBJ2-7; tentatively, D is TRBD1 (5 bases). The CDR3 consists of 13 residues. Germline loops: CDR1 SGHVS, CDR2 FNYEAQ. V dropped 5 bases and J dropped 3 bases, with 11 bases sitting between them.

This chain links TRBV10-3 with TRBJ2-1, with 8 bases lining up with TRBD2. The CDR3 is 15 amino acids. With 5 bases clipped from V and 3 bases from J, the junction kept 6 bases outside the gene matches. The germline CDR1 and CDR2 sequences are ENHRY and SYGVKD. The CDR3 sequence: CAISSGSVFYNEQFF. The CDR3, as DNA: TGTGCCATCAGTAGCGGGAGTGTCTTCTACAATGAGCAGTTCTTC.

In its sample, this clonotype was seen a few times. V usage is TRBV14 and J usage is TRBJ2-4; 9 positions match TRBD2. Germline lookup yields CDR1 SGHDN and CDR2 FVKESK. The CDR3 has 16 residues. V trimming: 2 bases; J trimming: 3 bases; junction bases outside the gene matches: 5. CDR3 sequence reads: CASSQRLAGLKNIQYF. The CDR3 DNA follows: TGTGCCAGCAGCCAAAGGCTAGCGGGGCTCAAAAACATTCAGTACTTC.

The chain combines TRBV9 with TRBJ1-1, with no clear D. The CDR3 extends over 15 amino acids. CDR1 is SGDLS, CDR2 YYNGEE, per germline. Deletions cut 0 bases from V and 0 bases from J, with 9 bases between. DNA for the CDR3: TGTGCCAGCAGCGTAGCTGGTCAGTTGAACACTGAAGCTTTCTTT. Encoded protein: CASSVAGQLNTEAFF. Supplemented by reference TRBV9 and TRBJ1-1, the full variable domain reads DSGVTQTPKHLITATGQRVTLRCSPRSGDLSVYWYQQSLDQGLQFLIQYYNGEERAKGNILERFSAQQFPDLHSELNLSSLELGDSALYFCASSVAGQLNTEAFFGQGTRLTVV.

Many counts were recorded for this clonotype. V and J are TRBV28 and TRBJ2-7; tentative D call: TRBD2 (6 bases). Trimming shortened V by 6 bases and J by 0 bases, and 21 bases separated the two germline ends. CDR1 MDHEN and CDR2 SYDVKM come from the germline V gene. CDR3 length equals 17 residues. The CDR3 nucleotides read TGTGCCAGCAGCTCCCCTGGGGGGTCCGACAGCTCCTACGAGCAGTACGTC. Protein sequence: CASSSPGGSDSSYEQYV.

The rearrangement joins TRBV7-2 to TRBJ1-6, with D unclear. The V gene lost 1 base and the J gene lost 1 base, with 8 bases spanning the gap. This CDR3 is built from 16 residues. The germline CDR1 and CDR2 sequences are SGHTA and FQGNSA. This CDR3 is CASSLGGESYNSPLHF. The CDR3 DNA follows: TGTGCCAGCAGCTTAGGAGGAGAATCCTATAATTCACCCCTCCACTTT. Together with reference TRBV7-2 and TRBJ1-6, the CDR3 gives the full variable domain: GAGVSQSPSNKVTEKGKDVELRCDPISGHTALYWYRQSLGQGLEFLIYFQGNSAPDKSGLPSDRFSAERTGGSVSTLTIQRTQQEDSAVYLCASSLGGESYNSPLHFGNGTRLTVT.

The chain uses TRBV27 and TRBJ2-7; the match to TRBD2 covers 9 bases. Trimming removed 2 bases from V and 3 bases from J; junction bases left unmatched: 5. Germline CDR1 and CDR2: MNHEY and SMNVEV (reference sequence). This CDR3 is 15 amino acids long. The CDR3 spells CASSLRTSEYYEQYF. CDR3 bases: TGTGCCAGCAGTTTACGGACTAGCGAGTACTACGAGCAGTACTTC.

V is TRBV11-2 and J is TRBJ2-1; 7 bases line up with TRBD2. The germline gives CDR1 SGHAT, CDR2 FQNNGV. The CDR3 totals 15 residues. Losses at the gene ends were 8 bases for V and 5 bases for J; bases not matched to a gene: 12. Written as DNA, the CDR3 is TGTGCCAGCGGGCCTTTCGCGGGAGTGCACAATGAGCAGTTCTTC. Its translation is CASGPFAGVHNEQFF.